This TCR beta chain was captured in a study of regulatory T cells in long-lasting Graves disease. Assembly of TCR beta libraries relied on iRepertoire HTBI primers together with Arm-PCR of CDR3 regions. MiXCR, applied by TCRdb to the multiplex PCR reads, yields one record per CDR3 protein. The sample includes 540,000 or so distinct CDR3 sequences, 13% of them seen just once. The CDR3 extends over 15 amino acids. V lost 6 bases, J lost 3 bases, and 17 bases lay in between. This clonotype was detected many times. Time point given: newly diagnosed GD, antithyroid drugs for less than 3 months. PBMCs provided the RNA from which the TCR library was made. These records were also assigned to another study, of T cells in Graves' hyperthyroidism and ophthalmopathy. That work adds: Newly diagnosed patients aged 18 to 65 had hyperthyroidism of under 2 months' duration. An initial round of RT-PCR targeting the TCR CDR3 relied on the HTBI primer set.

The TCR was taken from a man aged 30-40 years with Graves disease. The rearrangement links TRBV12-3 or TRBV12-4 to TRBJ1-1, with D uncertain. The sequenced sample was peripheral blood mononuclear cells (PBMCs), obtained at new diagnosis, from a patient treated with antithyroid drugs. The CDR3 reads CASSPGEVWHTEAFF. As DNA, the CDR3 is TGTGCCAGCAGCCCTGGGGAGGTGTGGCACACTGAAGCTTTCTTT.